This entry lists 15 T cell receptor beta chains sequenced from one sample in a study of T cells in Graves' hyperthyroidism and ophthalmopathy. Amplification targeted TCR beta CDR3 regions from RNA transcripts. First-round RT-PCR of the TCR CDR3 relied on the HTBI primer set. TCRdb fed the multiplex PCR reads into MiXCR, producing one record per CDR3 protein. This sample has hundreds of thousands of distinct CDR3 sequences, with about 45% found just once. Sequenced sample: peripheral blood or thyroid tissue (not recorded which). Receptor source: a young woman with Graves' hyperthyroidism.

Of note for this clonotype: This sequence may be a read error, since a much larger clone differs from it by one base. CDR3 in DNA: TGTGCCATCAGCGACAGGGCTGGCTACACCTTC. Translated, it gives CAISDRAGYTF. The J gene is TRBJ1-2, the V gene TRBV10-3, with 7 bases aligning to TRBD1. Germline lookup yields CDR1 ENHRY and CDR2 SYGVKD. Trimming removed 6 bases from V and 7 bases from J; junction bases left unmatched: 2. The CDR3 has 11 amino acids.

This clonotype has ten or more counts. The V and J genes are TRBV29-1 and TRBJ1-4, with 9 bases aligning to TRBD1. CDR3 length: 14 amino acids. The V and J ends lost 4 bases and 8 bases, in that order; junction bases with no gene match: 8. Germline CDR1 and CDR2: SQVTM and ANQGSEA. The CDR3 sequence is CSVAPQGAGEKLFF. CDR3 DNA sequence: TGCAGCGTTGCCCCACAGGGGGCCGGGGAAAAACTGTTTTTT.

This clonotype turned up a few times. The chain uses TRBV7-9 and TRBJ2-2, with 7 bases lining up with TRBD1. V shed 5 bases, J shed 2 bases, and the junction held 5 bases outside the gene matches. CDR3 length equals 15 residues. CDR1 SEHNR and CDR2 FQNEAQ come from the germline V gene (reference sequence). The CDR3 region has the DNA TGTGCCAGCAGCGAAACAGGGGACAACACCGGGGAGCTGTTTTTT. Its translation: CASSETGDNTGELFF.

This clonotype was detected a few times. The chain links TRBV7-8 to TRBJ2-2; maybe TRBD2 (6 bases). Between the trimmed V and J ends, which lost 5 bases and 2 bases, there was a span of 12 bases. CDR3 length: 15 amino acids. CDR1 SGHVS and CDR2 FQNEAQ come from the germline V gene. CDR3 nucleotide sequence: TGTGCCAGCAGCCAGGGACTTGTCAACACCGGGGAGCTGTTTTTT. This sequence encodes CASSQGLVNTGELFF.

The chain links TRBV25-1 to TRBJ1-6; TRBD1 might be the D (5 bases). Germline V gene lookup returns CDR1 MGHDK and CDR2 SYGVNS. This CDR3 has 16 amino acids. V lost 1 base and J lost 7, with 14 bases in between. In DNA, the CDR3 is TGTGCCAGCAGTGAATTTCGGGTACGGGGCAATTCACCCCTCCACTTT. Encoded protein: CASSEFRVRGNSPLHF.

This clonotype was counted ten times or more. The chain carries TRBV29-1 and TRBJ1-4, with TRBD1 matching over 8 bases. This CDR3 has 13 amino acids. V lost 6 bases to trimming and J lost 4 bases; unmatched junction nucleotides: 4. Germline V gene lookup returns CDR1 SQVTM and CDR2 ANQGSEA. In nucleotides, the CDR3 is TGCAGCGTGGCGACAGGGGTTAATGAAAAACTGTTTTTT. This encodes CSVATGVNEKLFF.

The CDR3 DNA sequence: TGTGCCATCAGTGATACAGGGGGCGATGGCTACACCTTC. It is translated as CAISDTGGDGYTF. The rearrangement joins TRBV10-3 to TRBJ1-2, with 9 bases matching TRBD1. V gave up 3 bases and J gave up 6 bases; unmatched junction bases: 2. The CDR3 runs to 13 residues. Looked up from germline, CDR1 is ENHRY and CDR2 is SYGVKD.

The V call is TRBV15, the J call TRBJ1-2; TRBD1 matches at 8 bases. V lost 5 bases to trimming and J lost 7 bases; unmatched junction nucleotides: 0. This CDR3 region has 11 residues. In germline, CDR1 is LNHNV, CDR2 YYDKDF (reference sequence). The CDR3 coding sequence is TGTGCCACCAGCCAGGGGGCTGGCTACACCTTC. This sequence encodes CATSQGAGYTF.

Remarks on this clonotype: A clone one base away is much larger, so this may be a read error. Because it lacks the conserved phenylalanine or tryptophan at the end, this CDR3 is likely a read error. The chain links TRBV2 to TRBJ1-5; TRBD1 matches 7 bases. Germline loops: CDR1 SNHLY, CDR2 FYNNEI. Germline trimming cut 7 bases from V and 2 bases from J; bases unmatched to any gene: 8. This CDR3 is built from 15 residues. The CDR3 sequence: CASNPDRVGNQPQHL. CDR3 in DNA: TGTGCCAGCAACCCTGACAGGGTTGGCAATCAGCCCCAGCATCTT.

V usage is TRBV25-1 and J usage is TRBJ1-6, with 9 bases fitting TRBD1. The germline V gene encodes CDR1 MGHDK and CDR2 SYGVNS. This CDR3 comprises 13 residues. V trimming: 8 bases; J trimming: 7 bases; junction bases outside the gene matches: 3. The CDR3 region is CASHGQGNSPLHF. The CDR3 coding sequence is TGTGCCAGCCACGGACAGGGGAATTCACCCCTCCACTTT.

There are a few counts of this clonotype. The genes are TRBV2 and TRBJ2-5; D is unclear. Per the germline V gene, CDR1 is SNHLY and CDR2 is FYNNEI. The CDR3 is 13 amino acids. The V end lost 6 bases, the J end lost 5 bases, and 13 bases lay between the germline ends. This CDR3 is CASSQADGETQYF. The CDR3, as DNA: TGTGCCAGCAGCCAAGCCGACGGGGAGACCCAGTACTTC.

The genes are TRBV2 and TRBJ1-1; D remains unclear. Between the trimmed V and J ends, which lost 5 bases and 3 bases, there was a span of 7 bases. The CDR3 extends over 12 amino acids. Germline V gene sequence: CDR1 SNHLY, CDR2 FYNNEI. CDR3 region: CASSYWDTEAFF. The CDR3 region has the DNA TGTGCCAGCAGTTATTGGGACACTGAAGCTTTCTTT.

This clonotype was detected only once. At one end, the junction sequence differs from germline, possibly due to a read error. The V and J genes are TRBV20-1 and TRBJ1-1; weak D call: TRBD1 (5 bases). There are 13 residues in the CDR3. The germline CDR1 and CDR2 sequences are DFQATT and SNEGSKA (reference sequence). The DNA for the CDR3 is TGCAGTGCCAACCAGGGAGGGGCGACTGAAGCTCTCTTT. Translated, it gives CSANQGGATEALF.

The chain links TRBV10-2 to TRBJ2-7; D perhaps matches TRBD1 (5 bases). Trimming took 7 bases from V and 0 from J, leaving 16 bases between them. This CDR3 comprises 15 residues. Germline-derived CDR1 and CDR2 are WSHSY and SAAADI. DNA of the CDR3: TGCGCCAGCACTCCCAGGGCTTCGAGCTCCTACGAGCAGTACTTC. Translating gives CASTPRASSSYEQYF.

This clonotype was detected only a few times. The chain recombines TRBV5-1 with TRBJ2-2; the D gene is possibly TRBD1 (5 bases). The CDR3 totals 13 residues. With 2 bases removed from V and 6 bases from J, the gap between germline ends came to 8 bases. Germline loops: CDR1 SGHRS, CDR2 YFSETQ. This CDR3 reads CASSFQGAGELFF. Written as DNA, the CDR3 is TGCGCCAGCAGCTTTCAGGGCGCCGGGGAGCTGTTTTTT.